These 18 T cell receptor beta chains originate from one sample sequenced in a study of OX40 agonist ivuxolimab in advanced cancers. Profiling relied on immunoSEQ multiplex PCR, and the TCRdb table lists in-frame clones only, not all of them. The sample records tens of thousands of clones, roughly 89% being singletons. The sample consisted of CD4+ or CD8+ T cells sorted from blood, taken in a trial of the OX40 agonist ivuxolimab. The receptors were gathered from an adult with an advanced solid tumor such as melanoma, head and neck, liver or kidney cancer.

V usage is TRBV30 and J usage is TRBJ2-3, with TRBD2 matching over 10 bases. The CDR3 contains 12 residues. J lost 9 bases, V lost 3 bases, and 3 bases had no gene match. Germline V gene sequence: CDR1 GTSNPN, CDR2 SVGIG (reference sequence). CDR3 nucleotides: TGTGCCTGGAGCGTAGCGGGAGGAACGCAGTATTTT. As protein: CAWSVAGGTQYF.

The V gene is TRBV10-3, the J gene TRBJ2-2, with 8 bases identical to TRBD2. This CDR3 spans 16 amino acids. Germline assignment: CDR1 ENHRY and CDR2 SYGVKD. Trimming cost V 4 bases and J 4 bases; bases outside gene matches: 8. In nucleotides, the CDR3 is TGTGCCATCAGTGCCCCCAGCGGGAGTACCACCGGGGAGCTGTTTTTT. As protein: CAISAPSGSTTGELFF.

The chain carries TRBV30 and TRBJ1-2, with D hard to call. Trimming removed 1 base at V and 8 bases at J, with 14 bases between. This CDR3 has 13 amino acids. CDR1 and CDR2 (germline): GTSNPN, SVGIG (reference sequence). In DNA, the CDR3 is TGTGCCTGGAGTGCCGTGCACCAAGGCGGCTACACCTTC. It specifies CAWSAVHQGGYTF.

The chain has TRBV6-1 and TRBJ2-7; 7 bases match TRBD2. CDR1 and CDR2 (germline): MNHNS, SASEGT. There are 15 residues in the CDR3. The ends lost 6 bases at V and 1 base at J; junction bases unmatched: 9. This chain's CDR3 is CASSRSTLASYEQYF. The CDR3 DNA reads as TGTGCCAGCAGCAGGTCTACACTAGCGTCCTACGAGCAGTACTTC.

The rearrangement uses TRBV5-6 and TRBJ1-1; perhaps TRBD1 as D (6 bases). Germline V gives CDR1 SGHDT, CDR2 YYEEEE. The CDR3 totals 15 residues. V was cut by 2 bases and J by 3 bases, with 14 bases left in between. This CDR3 is CASSFLVNRDTEAFF. The CDR3 bases are TGTGCCAGCAGCTTTCTTGTGAACAGGGACACTGAAGCTTTCTTT.

V gene TRBV7-9 combines with J gene TRBJ2-5; perhaps TRBD2 as D (7 bases). This CDR3 region has 15 residues. V was trimmed by 5 bases and J by 2 bases, leaving 15 bases between them. Germline loops: CDR1 SEHNR, CDR2 FQNEAQ (reference sequence). DNA for the CDR3: TGTGCCAGCAGCCAGATGGGGGGGCGGCAAGAGACCCAGTACTTC. This translates into CASSQMGGRQETQYF.

The V call is TRBV13, the J call TRBJ2-3; 13 nucleotides match TRBD2. Trimming at V came to 5 bases and at J to 6 bases, leaving 14 bases not matched to a gene. Germline CDR1 reads PRHDT; CDR2 reads FYEKMQ (reference sequence). The CDR3 spans 18 residues. In DNA, the CDR3 is TGTGCCAGCAGCCCCTCCCCAACTAGCGGGAGGGCCTTGGATACGCAGTATTTT. Protein: CASSPSPTSGRALDTQYF. The variable domain in full, with the rest retrieved from reference TRBV13 and TRBJ2-3, is AAGVIQSPRHLIKEKRETATLKCYPIPRHDTVYWYQQGPGQDPQFLISFYEKMQSDKGSIPDRFSAQQFSDYHSELNMSSLELGDSALYFCASSPSPTSGRALDTQYFGPGTRLTVL.

The chain combines TRBV16 with TRBJ2-2; TRBD1 matches 7 bases. Germline trimming cut 3 bases from V and 6 bases from J; bases unmatched to any gene: 7. The CDR3 contains 15 residues. CDR1 and CDR2 from the germline V gene are KGHSY and FQNENV. In DNA, the CDR3 is TGTGCCAGCAGCCACGGACAGGCTGTATCCGGGGAGCTGTTTTTT. Protein: CASSHGQAVSGELFF.

The sample holds one count of this clone. The CDR3: CASSLKYWRGAYNEQFF. CDR3 coding DNA: TGTGCCAGCAGCTTAAAGTATTGGCGGGGGGCTTACAATGAGCAGTTCTTC. V is TRBV7-8 and J is TRBJ2-1, with TRBD2 matching 8 bases. The CDR3 is made up of 17 amino acids. CDR1 SGHVS and CDR2 FQNEAQ come from the germline V gene. V lost 2 bases, J lost 4 bases, and 10 bases stayed unmatched.

The rearrangement joins TRBV5-1 to TRBJ2-7; D is possibly TRBD1 (6 bases). This CDR3 has 14 residues. Looked up from germline, CDR1 is SGHRS and CDR2 is YFSETQ. Trimming stripped 0 bases from V and 3 bases from J, with 10 bases between. The CDR3: CASSLDGGHYEQYF. DNA for the CDR3: TGCGCCAGCAGCTTGGATGGGGGCCACTACGAGCAGTACTTC.

The chain carries TRBV18 and TRBJ2-3, with 8 bases matching TRBD2. V dropped 1 base and J dropped 3; count of bases not matched to a gene: 6. The CDR3 length is 16 residues. Germline V lookup: CDR1 KGHSH, CDR2 LQKENI. CDR3 amino acids: CASSPQTSVGTDTQYF. The CDR3 DNA reads as TGTGCCAGCTCACCACAGACTAGCGTGGGTACAGATACGCAGTATTTT.

J is TRBJ1-5 and V is TRBV10-3; possibly TRBD1 for D (5 bases). From germline, CDR1 is ENHRY and CDR2 SYGVKD. The CDR3 length is 12 residues. Trimming shortened V by 6 bases and J by 9 bases, and 12 bases separated the two germline ends. The CDR3 DNA follows: TGTGCCATCAGGACGGGGGGTAGGCCCCAGCATTTT. It is translated as CAIRTGGRPQHF.

The V gene is TRBV2, the J gene TRBJ2-2; 11 positions match TRBD2. CDR1 is SNHLY, CDR2 FYNNEI, per germline. Trimming at V came to 7 bases and at J to 5 bases, leaving 6 bases not matched to a gene. The CDR3 spans 15 residues. The CDR3 reads CASKMTSGVTGELFF. As DNA, the CDR3 is TGTGCCAGCAAAATGACTAGCGGGGTTACCGGGGAGCTGTTTTTT.

This clone was recorded only once. V usage is TRBV7-9 and J usage is TRBJ2-1; 10 bases line up with TRBD2. J lost 12 bases, V lost 0 bases, and 5 bases had no gene match. CDR3 length: 14 residues. The germline V gene has CDR1 SEHNR and CDR2 FQNEAQ (reference sequence). CDR3 amino acids: CASSLASLAGGQFF. Here the CDR3 DNA reads TGTGCCAGCAGCTTAGCGTCCTTAGCGGGGGGGCAGTTCTTC.

The gene calls are TRBV6-5 and TRBJ2-7; 9 bases line up with TRBD1. Unmatched junction bases numbered 8, after V lost 7 bases and J lost 4 bases. CDR1 is MNHEY and CDR2 is SVGAGI in the germline V gene. This CDR3 region has 14 residues. The CDR3 loop reads CASKLQGARYEQYF. The CDR3, as DNA: TGTGCCAGCAAACTACAGGGGGCGAGATACGAGCAGTACTTC.

The rearrangement links TRBV5-1 to TRBJ2-2, with D tentatively TRBD1 or TRBD2 (6 bases each). The CDR3 has 16 amino acids. Per germline, CDR1 SGHRS and CDR2 YFSETQ. V was cut by 0 bases and J by 0 bases, with 9 bases left in between. CDR3 in amino acids: CASSLAGAPNTGELFF. For the CDR3, the DNA is TGCGCCAGCAGCTTGGCGGGGGCCCCGAACACCGGGGAGCTGTTTTTT. The full variable domain, rest sourced from reference TRBV5-1 and TRBJ2-2, is KAGVTQTPRYLIKTRGQQVTLSCSPISGHRSVSWYQQTPGQGLQFLFEYFSETQRNKGNFPGRFSGRQFSNSRSEMNVSTLELGDSALYLCASSLAGAPNTGELFFGEGSRLTVL.

The chain couples TRBV30 to TRBJ1-4, with D possibly being TRBD1 (5 bases). This CDR3 is 14 amino acids long. CDR1 GTSNPN and CDR2 SVGIG come from the germline V gene (reference sequence). V was trimmed by 0 bases and J by 8 bases, leaving 13 bases between them. CDR3 in DNA: TGTGCCTGGAGTGTGGGGGGGACCCCCGAAAAACTGTTTTTT. Its translation is CAWSVGGTPEKLFF.

The chain combines TRBV28 with TRBJ2-7, with TRBD2 matching over 8 bases. The V segment lost 8 bases and the J segment 3 bases; nucleotides outside the gene matches: 9. CDR1 is MDHEN, CDR2 SYDVKM, per germline. The CDR3 runs to 14 residues. This CDR3 reads CASGSRSGSYEQYF. The CDR3 DNA reads as TGTGCCAGCGGTTCCCGCAGCGGGAGCTACGAGCAGTACTTC.